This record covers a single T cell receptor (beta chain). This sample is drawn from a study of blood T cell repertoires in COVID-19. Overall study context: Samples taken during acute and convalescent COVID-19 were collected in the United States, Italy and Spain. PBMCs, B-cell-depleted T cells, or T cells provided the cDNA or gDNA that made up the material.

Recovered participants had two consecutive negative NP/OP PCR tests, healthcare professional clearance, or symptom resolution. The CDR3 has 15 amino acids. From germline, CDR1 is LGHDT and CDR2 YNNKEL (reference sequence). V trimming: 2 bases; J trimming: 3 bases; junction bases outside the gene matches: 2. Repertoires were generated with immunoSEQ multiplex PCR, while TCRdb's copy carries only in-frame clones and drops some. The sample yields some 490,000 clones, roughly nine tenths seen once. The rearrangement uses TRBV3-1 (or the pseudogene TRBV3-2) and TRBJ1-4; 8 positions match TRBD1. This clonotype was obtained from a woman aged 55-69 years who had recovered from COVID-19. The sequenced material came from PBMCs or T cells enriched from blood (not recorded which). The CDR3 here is CASSQMTGANEKLFF. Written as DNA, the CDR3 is TGTGCCAGCAGCCAAATGACAGGGGCTAATGAAAAACTGTTTTTT.